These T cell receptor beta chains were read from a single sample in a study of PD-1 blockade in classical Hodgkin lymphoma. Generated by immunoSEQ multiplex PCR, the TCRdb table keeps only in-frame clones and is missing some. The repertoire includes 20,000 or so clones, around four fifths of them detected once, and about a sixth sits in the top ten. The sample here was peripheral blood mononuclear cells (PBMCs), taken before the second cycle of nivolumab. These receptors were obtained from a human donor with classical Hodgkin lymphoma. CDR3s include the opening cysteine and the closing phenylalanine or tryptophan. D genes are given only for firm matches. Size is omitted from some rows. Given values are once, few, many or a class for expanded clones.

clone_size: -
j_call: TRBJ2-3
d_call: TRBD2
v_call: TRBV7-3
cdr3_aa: CASSLAGESTDTQYF
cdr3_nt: TGTGCCAGCAGCCTAGCGGGAGAGAGCACAGATACGCAGTATTTT

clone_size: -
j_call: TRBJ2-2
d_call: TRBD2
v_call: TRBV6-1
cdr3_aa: CASSESESGGALNTGELFF
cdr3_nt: TGTGCCAGCAGTGAAAGTGAAAGCGGGGGGGCCCTAAACACCGGGGAGCTGTTTTTT

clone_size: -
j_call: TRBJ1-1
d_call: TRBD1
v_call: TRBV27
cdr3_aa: CASSLFGQGAPWELMNTEAFF
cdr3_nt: TGTGCCAGCAGTTTATTCGGACAGGGGGCCCCCTGGGAACTAATGAACACTGAAGCTTTCTTT

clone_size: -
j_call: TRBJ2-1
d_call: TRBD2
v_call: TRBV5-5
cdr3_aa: CASNQRPGFSSGGRQDEQFF
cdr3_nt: TGTGCCAGCAACCAACGGCCAGGATTTTCTTCGGGAGGGCGTCAGGATGAGCAGTTCTTC

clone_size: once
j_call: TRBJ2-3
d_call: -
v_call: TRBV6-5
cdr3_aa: CASVRETGWADTQYF
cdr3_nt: TGTGCCAGCGTCCGTGAAACAGGATGGGCAGATACGCAGTATTTT

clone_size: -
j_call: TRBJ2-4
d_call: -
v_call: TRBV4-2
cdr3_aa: CASSPSRAKNIQYF
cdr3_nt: TGTGCCAGCAGCCCCAGCCGGGCCAAAAACATTCAGTACTTC

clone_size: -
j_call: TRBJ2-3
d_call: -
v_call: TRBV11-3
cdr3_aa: CASSLFAGDTQYF
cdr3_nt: TGTGCCAGCAGCCTCTTCGCGGGCGATACGCAGTATTTT

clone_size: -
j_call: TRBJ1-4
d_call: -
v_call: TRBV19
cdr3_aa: CASSQGRATNEKLFF
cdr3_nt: TGTGCCAGTAGTCAGGGGCGTGCAACTAATGAAAAACTGTTTTTT

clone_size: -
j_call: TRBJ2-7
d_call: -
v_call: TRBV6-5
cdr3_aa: CASSYGRGKGIYEQYF
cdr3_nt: TGTGCCAGCAGTTACGGGAGGGGGAAAGGGATTTACGAGCAGTACTTC

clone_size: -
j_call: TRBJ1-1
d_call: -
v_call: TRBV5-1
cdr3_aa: CAVRGDASTEAFF
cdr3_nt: TGCGCCGTCCGGGGGGACGCTAGCACTGAAGCTTTCTTT

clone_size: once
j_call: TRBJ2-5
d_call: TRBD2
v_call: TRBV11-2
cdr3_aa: CASRMTSGWETQYF
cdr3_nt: TGTGCCAGCAGGATGACTAGCGGGTGGGAGACCCAGTACTTC

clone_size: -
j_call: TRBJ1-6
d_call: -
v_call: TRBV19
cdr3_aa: CASRPISDSQNSPLHF
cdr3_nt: TGTGCCAGTCGACCCATCTCGGACAGCCAAAATTCACCCCTCCACTTT

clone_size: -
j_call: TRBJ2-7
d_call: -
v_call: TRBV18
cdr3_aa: CASSPLAVRWYEQYF
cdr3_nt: TGTGCCAGCTCACCACTCGCGGTCCGTTGGTACGAGCAGTACTTC

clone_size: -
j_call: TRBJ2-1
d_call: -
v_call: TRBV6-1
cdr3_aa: CASSEWIEQFF
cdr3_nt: TGTGCCAGCAGTGAGTGGATTGAGCAGTTCTTC

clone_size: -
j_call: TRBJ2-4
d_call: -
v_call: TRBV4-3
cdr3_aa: CASSQDEGMINIQYF
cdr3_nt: TGCGCCAGCAGCCAAGACGAGGGAATGATAAACATTCAGTACTTC

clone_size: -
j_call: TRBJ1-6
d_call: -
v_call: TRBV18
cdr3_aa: CASSLESYNSPLHF
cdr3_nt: TGTGCCAGCTCACTCGAATCCTATAATTCACCCCTCCACTTT

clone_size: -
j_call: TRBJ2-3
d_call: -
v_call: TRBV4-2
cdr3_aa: CASSQNWAITDTQYF
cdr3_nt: TGTGCCAGCAGCCAGAATTGGGCCATCACAGATACGCAGTATTTT

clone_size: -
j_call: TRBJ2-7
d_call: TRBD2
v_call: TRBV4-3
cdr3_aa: CASSLGAGESYEQYF
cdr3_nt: TGCGCCAGCAGCCTTGGGGCGGGAGAGTCCTACGAGCAGTACTTC

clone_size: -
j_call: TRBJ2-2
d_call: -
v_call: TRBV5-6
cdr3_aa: CASSRRDSNTGELFF
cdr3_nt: TGTGCCAGCAGCAGGAGGGACTCCAACACCGGGGAGCTGTTTTTT

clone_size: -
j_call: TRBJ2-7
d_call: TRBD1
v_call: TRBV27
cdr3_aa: CASTGQGPYEQYF
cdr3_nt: TGTGCCAGTACGGGACAGGGACCCTACGAGCAGTACTTC

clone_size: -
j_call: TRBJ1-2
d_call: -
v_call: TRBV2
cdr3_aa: CASSEAGMGGYTF
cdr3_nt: TGTGCCAGCAGTGAAGCGGGGATGGGGGGCTACACCTTC

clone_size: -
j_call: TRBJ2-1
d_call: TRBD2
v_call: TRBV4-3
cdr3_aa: CASSQGLAAYNEQFF
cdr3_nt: TGCGCCAGCAGCCAGGGACTAGCGGCCTACAATGAGCAGTTCTTC